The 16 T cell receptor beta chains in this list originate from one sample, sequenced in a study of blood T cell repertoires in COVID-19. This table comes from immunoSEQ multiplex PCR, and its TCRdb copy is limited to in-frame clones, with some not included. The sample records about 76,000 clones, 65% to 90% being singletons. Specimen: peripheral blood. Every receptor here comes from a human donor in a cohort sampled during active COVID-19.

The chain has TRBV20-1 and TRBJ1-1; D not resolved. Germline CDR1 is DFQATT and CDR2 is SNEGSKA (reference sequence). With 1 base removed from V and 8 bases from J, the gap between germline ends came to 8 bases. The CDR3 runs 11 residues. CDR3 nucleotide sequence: TGCAGTGCTAGAGGGGAGGGAGAAGCTTTCTTT. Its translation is CSARGEGEAFF.

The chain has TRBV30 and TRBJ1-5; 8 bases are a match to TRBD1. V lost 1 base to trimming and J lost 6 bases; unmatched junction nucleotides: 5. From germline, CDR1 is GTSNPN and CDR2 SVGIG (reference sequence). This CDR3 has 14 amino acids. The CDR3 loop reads CAWSAGQGGQPQHF. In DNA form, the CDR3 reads TGTGCCTGGAGTGCCGGACAGGGCGGTCAGCCCCAGCATTTT.

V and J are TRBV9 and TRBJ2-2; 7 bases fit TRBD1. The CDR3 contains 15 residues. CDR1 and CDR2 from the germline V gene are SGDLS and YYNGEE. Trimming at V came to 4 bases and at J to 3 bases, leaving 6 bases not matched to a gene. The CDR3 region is CASSQYGTDTGELFF. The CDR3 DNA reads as TGTGCCAGCAGCCAATACGGGACAGACACCGGGGAGCTGTTTTTT.

CDR3 sequence (DNA): TGCAGCGTTGAGTTCGGGACAGGGGGCGGGGAGACCCAGTACTTC. This codes for CSVEFGTGGGETQYF. The chain couples TRBV29-1 to TRBJ2-5; 12 bases map to TRBD1. The J segment lost 5 bases and the V segment lost 3 bases, leaving 7 bases of the junction unmatched. The CDR3 has 15 residues. Germline assignment: CDR1 SQVTM and CDR2 ANQGSEA. Filled out from reference TRBV29-1 and TRBJ2-5, the complete variable domain reads SAVISQKPSRDICQRGTSLTIQCQVDSQVTMMFWYRQQPGQSLTLIATANQGSEATYESGFVIDKFPISRPNLTFSTLTVSNMSPEDSSIYLCSVEFGTGGGETQYFGPGTRLLVL.

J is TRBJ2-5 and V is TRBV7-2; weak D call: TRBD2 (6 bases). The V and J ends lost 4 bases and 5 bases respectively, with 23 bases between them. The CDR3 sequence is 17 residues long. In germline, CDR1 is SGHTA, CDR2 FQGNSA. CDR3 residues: CASSYYAGTRKRETQYF. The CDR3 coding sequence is TGTGCCAGCAGCTACTACGCCGGGACTCGTAAACGGGAGACCCAGTACTTC.

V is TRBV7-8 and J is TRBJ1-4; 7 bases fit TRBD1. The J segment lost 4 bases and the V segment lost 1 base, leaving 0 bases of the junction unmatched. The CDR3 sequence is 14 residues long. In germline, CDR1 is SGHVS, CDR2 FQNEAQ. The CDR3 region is CASSLGDSNEKLFF. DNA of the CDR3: TGTGCCAGCAGCTTAGGGGACAGTAATGAAAAACTGTTTTTT.

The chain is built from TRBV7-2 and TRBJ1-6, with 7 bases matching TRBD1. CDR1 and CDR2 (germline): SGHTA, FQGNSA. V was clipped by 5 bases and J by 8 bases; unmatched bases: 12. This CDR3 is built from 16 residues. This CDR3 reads CASSQTGQGSDSPLHF. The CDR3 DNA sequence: TGTGCCAGCAGCCAGACAGGGCAGGGAAGTGATTCACCCCTCCACTTT.

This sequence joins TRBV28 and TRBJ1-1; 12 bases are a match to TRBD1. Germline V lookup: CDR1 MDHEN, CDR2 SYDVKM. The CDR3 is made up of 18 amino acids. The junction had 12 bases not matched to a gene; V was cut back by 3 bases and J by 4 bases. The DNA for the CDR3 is TGTGCCAGCAGTTTTTCACCGGGACAGGGGGCGCGAAGCACTGAAGCTTTCTTT. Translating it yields CASSFSPGQGARSTEAFF.

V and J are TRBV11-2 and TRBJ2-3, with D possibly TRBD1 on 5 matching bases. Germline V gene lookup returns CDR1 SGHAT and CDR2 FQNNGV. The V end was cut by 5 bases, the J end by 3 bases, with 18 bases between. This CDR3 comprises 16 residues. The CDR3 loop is CASSTTRGRSTDTQYF. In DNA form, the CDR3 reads TGTGCCAGCAGCACAACAAGGGGCAGGTCTACAGATACGCAGTATTTT.

The CDR3 DNA reads TGTGCCAGCAGTTTCGACACCCCGAACACCGGGGAGCTGTTTTTT. Amino acid sequence: CASSFDTPNTGELFF. The rearrangement links TRBV27 to TRBJ2-2; D unclear. V lost 3 bases to trimming and J lost 0 bases, with 8 bases between them. Germline V gives CDR1 MNHEY, CDR2 SMNVEV (reference sequence). There are 15 residues in the CDR3.

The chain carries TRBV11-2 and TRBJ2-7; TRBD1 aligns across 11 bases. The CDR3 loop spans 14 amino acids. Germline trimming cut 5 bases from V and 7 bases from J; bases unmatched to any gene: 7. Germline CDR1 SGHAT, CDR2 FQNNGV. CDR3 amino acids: CASSAGTGGWEQYF. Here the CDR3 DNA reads TGTGCCAGCAGCGCTGGGACAGGGGGTTGGGAGCAGTACTTC.

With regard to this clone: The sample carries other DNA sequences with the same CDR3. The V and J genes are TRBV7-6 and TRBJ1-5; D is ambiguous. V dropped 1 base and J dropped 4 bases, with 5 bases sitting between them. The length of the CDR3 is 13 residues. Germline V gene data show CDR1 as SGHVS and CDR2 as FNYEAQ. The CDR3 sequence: CASSLGENQPQHF. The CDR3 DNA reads TGTGCCAGCAGCTTAGGGGAGAATCAGCCCCAGCATTTT. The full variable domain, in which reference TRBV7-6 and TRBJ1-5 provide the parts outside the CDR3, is GAGVSQSPRYKVTKRGQDVALRCDPISGHVSLYWYRQALGQGPEFLTYFNYEAQQDKSGLPNDRFSAERPEGSISTLTIQRTEQRDSAMYRCASSLGENQPQHFGDGTRLSIL.

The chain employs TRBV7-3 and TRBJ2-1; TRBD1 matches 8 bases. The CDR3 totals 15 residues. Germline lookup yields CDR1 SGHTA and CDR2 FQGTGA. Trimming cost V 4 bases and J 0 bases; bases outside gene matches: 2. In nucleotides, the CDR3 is TGTGCCAGCAGCTGGACAGGGAGCTCCTACAATGAGCAGTTCTTC. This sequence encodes CASSWTGSSYNEQFF.

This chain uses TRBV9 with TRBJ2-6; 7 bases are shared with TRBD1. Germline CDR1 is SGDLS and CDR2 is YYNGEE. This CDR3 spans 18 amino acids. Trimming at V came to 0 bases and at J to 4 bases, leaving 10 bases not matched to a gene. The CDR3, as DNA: TGTGCCAGCAGCGTAGGATTCAGGGGGTTAGAGGGGGCCAACGTCCTGACTTTC. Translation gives CASSVGFRGLEGANVLTF.

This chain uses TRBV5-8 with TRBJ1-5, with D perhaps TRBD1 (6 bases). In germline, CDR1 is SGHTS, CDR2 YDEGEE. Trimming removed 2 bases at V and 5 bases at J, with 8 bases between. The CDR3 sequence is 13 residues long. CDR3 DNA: TGTGCCAGCAGCTTCAGGGGTGATCAGCCCCAGCATTTT. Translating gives CASSFRGDQPQHF.

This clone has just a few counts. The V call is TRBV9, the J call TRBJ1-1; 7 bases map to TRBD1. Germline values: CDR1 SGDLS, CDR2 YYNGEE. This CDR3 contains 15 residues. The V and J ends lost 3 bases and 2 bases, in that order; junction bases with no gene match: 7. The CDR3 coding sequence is TGTGCCAGCAGCGCCGGGACAGATTATAACACTGAAGCTTTCTTT. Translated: CASSAGTDYNTEAFF.